This record covers a single T cell receptor beta chain. CDR3 size: 12 residues. Germline V gene lookup returns CDR1 SGDLS and CDR2 YYNGEE. Trimming removed 0 bases at V and 9 bases at J, with 9 bases between. The method was immunoSEQ multiplex PCR; TCRdb's version includes in-frame clones alone and lacks a portion of them. The repertoire holds 1,400 to 1,500 clones, with around 87% as singletons. This sample is drawn from a study of brain metastases from non-small cell lung cancer. The source is a donor aged 40 or over with non-small cell lung cancer. The V call is TRBV9, the J call TRBJ1-2, with D perhaps matching TRBD1 (5 bases). The sequenced sample consisted of tumor-adjacent normal tissue. The CDR3 region is CASSVEQGRYTF. The CDR3 bases are TGTGCCAGCAGCGTAGAGCAGGGACGCTACACCTTC.